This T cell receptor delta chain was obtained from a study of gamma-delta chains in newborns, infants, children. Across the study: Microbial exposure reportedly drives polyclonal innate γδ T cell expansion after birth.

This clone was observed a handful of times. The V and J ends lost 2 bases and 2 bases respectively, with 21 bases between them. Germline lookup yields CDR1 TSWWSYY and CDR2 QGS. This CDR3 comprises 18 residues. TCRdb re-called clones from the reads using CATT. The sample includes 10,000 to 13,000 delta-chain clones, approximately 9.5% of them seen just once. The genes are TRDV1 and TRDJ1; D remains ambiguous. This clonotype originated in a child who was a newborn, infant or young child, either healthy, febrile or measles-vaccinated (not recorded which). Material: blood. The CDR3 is CALGESGIRMIKTDKLIF. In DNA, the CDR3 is TGTGCTCTTGGGGAATCTGGTATTCGGATGATAAAGACCGATAAACTCATCTTT.